The 32 T cell receptor beta chains presented below share a single source sample, sequenced in a study of radiotherapy plus CTLA-4 blockade in lung cancer. Measured with immunoSEQ multiplex PCR; TCRdb has only the in-frame clones, and not every one. The sample contains under 70,000 clones, 77% of which appear only once. Sequencing used peripheral blood, obtained from a patient treated with radiotherapy plus ipilimumab. These receptors were obtained from a human donor with non-small cell lung cancer who had a complete response to radiotherapy plus ipilimumab.

This clone was found once. This chain uses TRBV30 with TRBJ2-7; D is possibly TRBD2 (6 bases). There are 12 residues in the CDR3. The germline gives CDR1 GTSNPN, CDR2 SVGIG (reference sequence). V lost 2 bases to trimming and J lost 5 bases, with 10 bases between them. CDR3 DNA sequence: TGTGCCTGGAGTCGCTGGGGGGACGAGCAGTACTTC. This codes for CAWSRWGDEQYF.

The V call is TRBV5-6, the J call TRBJ1-2, with 11 bases aligning to TRBD1. J gave up 8 bases and V 4 bases, and 13 bases lay outside the gene matches. The CDR3 is 16 amino acids. The V gene's germline CDR1 is SGHDT and CDR2 YYEEEE. The CDR3 sequence: CASSPTVGQGAYGYTF. As DNA, the CDR3 is TGTGCCAGCAGCCCGACAGTAGGACAGGGGGCGTACGGCTACACCTTC.

The rearrangement joins TRBV6-1 to TRBJ2-3; maybe TRBD1 (6 bases). Germline lookup yields CDR1 MNHNS and CDR2 SASEGT. V was cut by 7 bases and J by 2 bases, with 16 bases left in between. The CDR3 is made up of 15 amino acids. CDR3: CASIPPDRDTDTQYF. The CDR3 DNA reads as TGTGCCAGCATCCCACCGGACAGAGACACAGATACGCAGTATTTT.

This chain uses TRBV29-1 with TRBJ1-1, with 10 bases that match TRBD1. The CDR3 sequence is 14 residues long. V lost 7 bases to trimming and J lost 1 base; unmatched junction nucleotides: 6. Germline V gene lookup returns CDR1 SQVTM and CDR2 ANQGSEA. CDR3 residues: CSARGQGQNTEAFF. The CDR3 DNA reads TGCAGCGCGAGGGGACAGGGGCAGAACACTGAAGCTTTCTTT.

The genes are TRBV2 and TRBJ1-5; D gene uncertain. Germline CDR1 SNHLY, CDR2 FYNNEI. This CDR3 contains 14 residues. Trimming cost V 5 bases and J 3 bases, with 11 bases left between them. The CDR3 is CASSSRGPNQPQHF. The CDR3 DNA follows: TGTGCCAGCAGTTCCCGCGGCCCCAATCAGCCCCAGCATTTT. The variable domain in full, with the rest retrieved from reference TRBV2 and TRBJ1-5, is EPEVTQTPSHQVTQMGQEVILRCVPISNHLYFYWYRQILGQKVEFLVSFYNNEISEKSEIFDDQFSVERPDGSNFTLKIRSTKLEDSAMYFCASSSRGPNQPQHFGDGTRLSIL.

The V and J genes are TRBV9 and TRBJ2-6; a possible D gene is TRBD1 (6 bases). V was cut by 0 bases and J by 3 bases, with 25 bases left in between. Germline assignment: CDR1 SGDLS and CDR2 YYNGEE. The length of the CDR3 is 21 residues. In DNA, the CDR3 is TGTGCCAGCAGCGTAGCGCCCTTTACAGGGATCGGAGACTTTGGGGCCAACGTCCTGACTTTC. It yields the protein CASSVAPFTGIGDFGANVLTF.

This clone showed up just once. This rearrangement joins TRBV27 to TRBJ2-3; a weak D match, TRBD2 (5 bases). From germline, CDR1 is MNHEY and CDR2 SMNVEV (reference sequence). V was pared by 5 bases and J by 3 bases, with 9 bases between. The CDR3 length is 13 residues. In DNA, the CDR3 is TGTGCCAGCAGTCCGGGCGGGACAGATACGCAGTATTTT. This gives the protein CASSPGGTDTQYF.

The chain combines TRBV19 with TRBJ2-1, with D possibly TRBD2 on 6 matching bases. Trimming removed 5 bases at V and 6 bases at J, with 17 bases between. Germline values: CDR1 LNHDA, CDR2 SQIVND (reference sequence). This CDR3 has 15 amino acids. The CDR3 coding sequence is TGTGCCAGTAGTGGGGCTCGCGGGATAGTCAATGAGCAGTTCTTC. It codes for CASSGARGIVNEQFF.

The chain employs TRBV5-6 and TRBJ1-3; unclear D gene. The germline V gene has CDR1 SGHDT and CDR2 YYEEEE. V was cut by 0 bases and J by 0 bases, with 10 bases left in between. This CDR3 has 16 residues. Here the CDR3 reads CASSLGFGSSGNTIYF. DNA of the CDR3: TGTGCCAGCAGCTTGGGATTTGGATCCTCTGGAAACACCATATATTTT.

This chain uses TRBV5-1 with TRBJ2-3; D perhaps matches TRBD2 (5 bases). Germline V gene data show CDR1 as SGHRS and CDR2 as YFSETQ. The germline V and J ends were trimmed by 0 bases and 3 bases, with 14 bases remaining between them. The CDR3 totals 16 residues. CDR3 DNA sequence: TGCGCCAGCAGCTTGGGGGAGTACGTAGTGACAGATACGCAGTATTTT. As protein: CASSLGEYVVTDTQYF. Variable domain in full (rest from reference TRBV5-1 and TRBJ2-3): KAGVTQTPRYLIKTRGQQVTLSCSPISGHRSVSWYQQTPGQGLQFLFEYFSETQRNKGNFPGRFSGRQFSNSRSEMNVSTLELGDSALYLCASSLGEYVVTDTQYFGPGTRLTVL.

This rearrangement joins TRBV9 to TRBJ2-1; 9 bases map to TRBD2. The CDR3 runs 15 residues. V was clipped by 1 base and J by 3 bases; unmatched bases: 2. Germline loops: CDR1 SGDLS, CDR2 YYNGEE. The DNA of the CDR3 is TGTGCCAGCAGCGTATCTAGCGGGGTCTACAATGAGCAGTTCTTC. It specifies CASSVSSGVYNEQFF.

In DNA, the CDR3 is TGCAGCGTTCCCGGGGACAAGGAGGGCACTGAAGCTTTCTTT. Translation gives CSVPGDKEGTEAFF. The V gene is TRBV29-1, the J gene TRBJ1-1; perhaps TRBD1 as D (6 bases). CDR3 length: 14 amino acids. V was pared by 5 bases and J by 4 bases, with 17 bases between. Germline V gene lookup returns CDR1 SQVTM and CDR2 ANQGSEA.

The CDR3, as DNA: TGTGCCAGCAGTTCACAGTTTTCAAACATTCAGTACTTC. Protein sequence: CASSSQFSNIQYF. V gene TRBV6-5 combines with J gene TRBJ2-4; D ambiguous. V was pared by 4 bases and J by 6 bases, with 10 bases between. The CDR3 is made up of 13 amino acids. In germline, CDR1 is MNHEY, CDR2 SVGAGI.

The chain joins TRBV11-2 to TRBJ2-1; perhaps TRBD2 as D (6 bases). This CDR3 has 12 residues. Germline values: CDR1 SGHAT, CDR2 FQNNGV. V was clipped by 1 base and J by 13 bases, with 11 bases between them. CDR3 sequence: CASSLGGVNQFF. The CDR3 region has the DNA TGTGCCAGCAGCTTAGGGGGGGTAAACCAGTTCTTC. Filled out from reference TRBV11-2 and TRBJ2-1, the complete variable domain reads EAGVAQSPRYKIIEKRQSVAFWCNPISGHATLYWYQQILGQGPKLLIQFQNNGVVDDSQLPKDRFSAERLKGVDSTLKIQPAKLEDSAVYLCASSLGGVNQFFGPGTRLTVL.

The rearrangement uses TRBV6-5 and TRBJ2-4; D is undetermined. Germline assignment: CDR1 MNHEY and CDR2 SVGAGI. The length of the CDR3 is 15 residues. V gave up 2 bases and J gave up 9 bases, with 17 bases separating them. CDR3 DNA: TGTGCCAGCAGTTACGGGCTAGGGCTGACCAGCATTCAGTACTTC. Translating it yields CASSYGLGLTSIQYF.

This chain joins TRBV11-3 and TRBJ1-1, with TRBD1 matching over 7 bases. The CDR3 is made up of 13 amino acids. V lost 3 bases, J lost 5 bases, and 3 bases stayed unmatched. Looked up from germline, CDR1 is SGHNT and CDR2 is YENEEA. The CDR3 DNA reads as TGTGCCAGCAGCTTGAGGGACAGTACTGAAGCTTTCTTT. Its protein is CASSLRDSTEAFF.

The chain carries TRBV7-2 and TRBJ2-7; TRBD1 might be the D (5 bases). This CDR3 has 13 residues. Germline lookup yields CDR1 SGHTA and CDR2 FQGNSA. V dropped 2 bases and J dropped 6 bases, with 11 bases sitting between them. CDR3 sequence: CASSLNQGGEQYV. The CDR3 DNA reads TGTGCCAGCAGCTTAAATCAGGGCGGCGAGCAGTACGTC.

The chain has TRBV7-2 and TRBJ1-6; D gene ambiguous. Germline lookup yields CDR1 SGHTA and CDR2 FQGNSA. The V end was cut by 1 base, the J end by 5 bases, with 12 bases between. CDR3 length equals 16 residues. The CDR3 reads CASSLGVAGHNSPLHF. The CDR3 DNA is TGTGCCAGCAGCTTAGGGGTTGCGGGCCATAATTCACCCCTCCACTTT. Based on the CDR3 plus reference TRBV7-2 and TRBJ1-6, the full variable domain is GAGVSQSPSNKVTEKGKDVELRCDPISGHTALYWYRQSLGQGLEFLIYFQGNSAPDKSGLPSDRFSAERTGGSVSTLTIQRTQQEDSAVYLCASSLGVAGHNSPLHFGNGTRLTVT.

The chain uses TRBV7-9 and TRBJ2-1; 7 bases align to TRBD1. Germline trimming cut 5 bases from V and 0 bases from J; bases unmatched to any gene: 10. CDR3 length: 17 amino acids. Germline V gene lookup returns CDR1 SEHNR and CDR2 FQNEAQ (reference sequence). CDR3 sequence: CASSPGQDIYSYNEQFF. The CDR3 nucleotides are TGTGCCAGCAGCCCAGGACAGGACATCTACTCCTACAATGAGCAGTTCTTC.

The V and J genes are TRBV4-1 and TRBJ2-2; unclear D gene. The CDR3 is 14 residues long. Trimming pared 1 base from V and 4 bases from J, leaving 7 bases between. Germline V gene sequence: CDR1 MGHRA, CDR2 YSYEKL. The CDR3 loop is CASSQGLGTGELFF. CDR3 DNA: TGCGCCAGCAGCCAAGGGTTAGGCACCGGGGAGCTGTTTTTT.

Points on this clone: The identical CDR3 is also encoded by other nucleotide sequences in the sample. The chain joins TRBV5-1 to TRBJ1-1; 8 nucleotides line up with TRBD1. V was pared by 0 bases and J by 3 bases, with 7 bases of the junction left unmatched. The germline CDR1 and CDR2 sequences are SGHRS and YFSETQ. The CDR3 is made up of 16 amino acids. The CDR3: CASSLGQGAEDTEAFF. The CDR3 nucleotides read TGCGCCAGCAGCTTGGGGCAGGGGGCTGAGGACACTGAAGCTTTCTTT.

The chain joins TRBV6-1 to TRBJ2-7; 9 nucleotides line up with TRBD1. The trim removed 3 bases at V and 3 bases at J, leaving 3 bases unmatched. The CDR3 covers 14 residues. CDR1 and CDR2 from the germline V gene are MNHNS and SASEGT. The CDR3 spells CASSDGTGFYEQYF. The DNA of the CDR3 is TGTGCCAGCAGTGACGGGACAGGGTTCTACGAGCAGTACTTC.

This clone was detected a few times. The rearrangement uses TRBV7-9 and TRBJ2-5; the D gene is possibly TRBD1 (6 bases). From germline, CDR1 is SEHNR and CDR2 FQNEAQ (reference sequence). Trimming removed 5 bases from V and 6 bases from J, with 13 bases in between. The CDR3 loop spans 13 amino acids. The CDR3 loop is CASSAGTSKTQYF. DNA for the CDR3: TGTGCCAGCAGCGCCGGGACATCAAAGACCCAGTACTTC.

The DNA of the CDR3 is TGTGCCAGCAGCTTAGTTGGGATACTAGAGCACGAGCAGTACTTC. This encodes CASSLVGILEHEQYF. V and J are TRBV7-2 and TRBJ2-7, with D tentatively TRBD2 (5 bases). The germline V gene has CDR1 SGHTA and CDR2 FQGNSA. The CDR3 extends over 15 amino acids. V lost 1 base and J 5 bases, leaving 15 bases between the germline ends.

V and J are TRBV10-3 and TRBJ1-6; 7 bases are a match to TRBD1. CDR1 and CDR2 (germline): ENHRY, SYGVKD. V lost 0 bases and J lost 10; bases outside the gene matches: 3. The CDR3 sequence is 14 residues long. CDR3 sequence reads: CAISESGGQSPLHF. CDR3 DNA: TGTGCCATCAGTGAGTCAGGGGGCCAGTCACCCCTCCACTTT.

The chain uses TRBV11-2 and TRBJ2-7; D possibly corresponds to TRBD1 (5 bases). The CDR3 runs 14 residues. Per germline, CDR1 SGHAT and CDR2 FQNNGV. Trimming cost V 6 bases and J 1 base, with 13 bases left between them. Here the CDR3 DNA reads TGTGCCAGCAGGCAACAACAGGATTCCTACGAGCAGTACGTC. Its protein product is CASRQQQDSYEQYV.

This clone came up a few times. The chain links TRBV7-9 to TRBJ1-3, with no clear D. V lost 1 base to trimming and J lost 0 bases, with 10 bases between them. CDR1 and CDR2 (germline): SEHNR, FQNEAQ (reference sequence). The length of the CDR3 is 16 residues. The CDR3 region is CASSLVEAASGNTIYF. DNA of the CDR3: TGTGCCAGCAGCTTAGTGGAAGCCGCCTCTGGAAACACCATATATTTT.

This clone was seen only once. The rearrangement links TRBV29-1 to TRBJ2-5; D call uncertain. This CDR3 has 10 amino acids. The germline V gene encodes CDR1 SQVTM and CDR2 ANQGSEA. V was pared by 4 bases and J by 5 bases, with 5 bases between. This CDR3 reads CSVVRETQYF. The CDR3 DNA reads as TGCAGCGTTGTCCGGGAGACCCAGTACTTC.

The chain uses TRBV30 and TRBJ1-3; D gene ambiguous. V was trimmed by 3 bases and J by 0 bases, leaving 9 bases between them. The CDR3 is 14 residues long. Germline lookup yields CDR1 GTSNPN and CDR2 SVGIG (reference sequence). The CDR3 DNA reads TGTGCCTGGAGATTGTCTAGCTCTGGAAACACCATATATTTT. Translated, it gives CAWRLSSSGNTIYF.

V gene TRBV5-6 combines with J gene TRBJ2-5, with 12 bases that match TRBD2. Germline assignment: CDR1 SGHDT and CDR2 YYEEEE. The length of the CDR3 is 16 residues. J gave up 4 bases and V 0 bases, and 4 bases lay outside the gene matches. CDR3 loop: CASSLGLAGVRETQYF. DNA for the CDR3: TGTGCCAGCAGCTTGGGACTAGCGGGAGTTCGAGAGACCCAGTACTTC.

The genes are TRBV5-1 and TRBJ1-1; D may be TRBD1 (6 bases). CDR1 is SGHRS, CDR2 YFSETQ, per germline. The CDR3 runs to 19 residues. The germline V and J ends were trimmed by 0 bases and 5 bases, with 26 bases remaining between them. The CDR3: CASSLDEFRGAGSRTEAFF. CDR3 nucleotides: TGCGCCAGCAGCTTGGATGAATTCCGGGGGGCTGGTTCGAGGACTGAAGCTTTCTTT. Full variable domain (remainder filled in from reference TRBV5-1 and TRBJ1-1): KAGVTQTPRYLIKTRGQQVTLSCSPISGHRSVSWYQQTPGQGLQFLFEYFSETQRNKGNFPGRFSGRQFSNSRSEMNVSTLELGDSALYLCASSLDEFRGAGSRTEAFFGQGTRLTVV.

The chain carries TRBV7-2 and TRBJ1-2, with 8 bases that match TRBD1. This CDR3 is 14 amino acids long. The germline gives CDR1 SGHTA, CDR2 FQGNSA. The V segment lost 5 bases and the J segment 7 bases; nucleotides outside the gene matches: 9. For the CDR3, the DNA is TGTGCCAGCAGCCCGGACAGGGCAATAGGTGGCTACACCTTC. This codes for CASSPDRAIGGYTF.